These 26 T cell receptor beta chains were all obtained from the same sample, sequenced in a study of molecular identifiers for immune sequencing clone quantification. TCRdb passed the PCR reads through MiXCR, listing each CDR3 protein once. The sample holds about 97,000 distinct CDR3 sequences, approximately 24% seen once. The sample consisted of naive CD8+ T cells from blood, with Jurkat cell RNA spiked in. Subset indicated: FACS-sorted CD8+CD4-CCR7+CD45RA+ naive T cells. The receptor source for this set is a human donor in good health. Some libraries in this study had Jurkat cell RNA spiked in.

The chain has TRBV11-2 and TRBJ2-7; 10 nucleotides align to TRBD2. V lost 5 bases and J lost 3; bases outside the gene matches: 7. The CDR3 is made up of 15 amino acids. Germline CDR1 reads SGHAT; CDR2 reads FQNNGV. CDR3 sequence (DNA): TGTGCCAGCAGCAAGAGGGGACTAGCGAACTACGAGCAGTACTTC. This codes for CASSKRGLANYEQYF.

Notes on this clonotype: One junction end disagrees with the germline gene, perhaps due to a read error. V is TRBV19 and J is TRBJ1-4; 10 positions match TRBD1. Germline loops: CDR1 LNHDA, CDR2 SQIVND (reference sequence). The CDR3 consists of 16 residues. This chain's CDR3 is CASTDEDRGSREILFF. The CDR3 DNA reads TGTGCCAGTACCGATGAGGACAGGGGGAGCCGTGAAATACTGTTTTTT. Complete variable domain (other parts from reference TRBV19 and TRBJ1-4): DGGITQSPKYLFRKEGQNVTLSCEQNLNHDAMYWYRQDPGQGLRLIYYSQIVNDFQKGDIAEGYSVSREKKESFPLTVTSAQKNPTAFYLCASTDEDRGSREILFFGSGTQLSVL.

This chain links TRBV21-1 with TRBJ1-5. TRBV21-1 is classified as a pseudogene. The CDR3 is 15 residues long. This CDR3 is CASRGGREGCQPQHF. In DNA form, the CDR3 reads TGTGCCAGCAGGGGCGGGAGGGAAGGTTGTCAGCCCCAGCATTTT.

At least ten counts were recorded for this clonotype. This chain connects TRBV19 to TRBJ2-5, with 9 bases aligning to TRBD1. The J segment lost 1 base and the V segment lost 4 bases, leaving 7 bases of the junction unmatched. The CDR3 totals 16 residues. The germline CDR1 and CDR2 sequences are LNHDA and SQIVND (reference sequence). CDR3 sequence reads: CASSTHGTGIQETQYF. The CDR3 nucleotides are TGTGCCAGTAGTACCCACGGGACAGGGATCCAAGAGACCCAGTACTTC.

This clonotype has ten or more counts. V is TRBV13 and J is TRBJ2-2, with 12 bases that match TRBD2. The junction had 2 bases not matched to a gene; V was cut back by 3 bases and J by 6 bases. The length of the CDR3 is 15 residues. CDR1 and CDR2 from the germline V gene are PRHDT and FYEKMQ (reference sequence). In nucleotides, the CDR3 is TGTGCCAGCAGCTTCCTAGCGGGAGGGCCCGGGGAGCTGTTTTTT. Translating gives CASSFLAGGPGELFF. The complete variable domain, with remaining parts taken from reference TRBV13 and TRBJ2-2, reads AAGVIQSPRHLIKEKRETATLKCYPIPRHDTVYWYQQGPGQDPQFLISFYEKMQSDKGSIPDRFSAQQFSDYHSELNMSSLELGDSALYFCASSFLAGGPGELFFGEGSRLTVL.

Of note for this clonotype: Possible read error: a much larger clone is one base away. The chain couples TRBV7-6 to TRBJ2-1; D perhaps matches TRBD2 (6 bases). The V end lost 4 bases, the J end lost 4 bases, and 23 bases lay between the germline ends. There are 18 residues in the CDR3. Germline CDR1 SGHVS, CDR2 FNYEAQ. Written as DNA, the CDR3 is TGTGCCAGCAGCTCAGTTTTTAACCCGGGACTGCTGTACAATGAGCAGTTCTTC. Amino acid sequence: CASSSVFNPGLLYNEQFF.

About this clonotype itself: The junction shows a germline mismatch at one end, possibly a read error. The genes are TRBV5-1 and TRBJ2-1; possibly TRBD1 for D (5 bases). CDR1 is SGHRS and CDR2 is YFSETQ in the germline V gene. The CDR3 contains 14 residues. The CDR3 loop is CASETESSYNGQFF. The DNA for the CDR3 is TGCGCCAGCGAGACAGAAAGCTCCTACAATGGGCAGTTCTTC.

This clonotype was detected ten times or more. The chain is built from TRBV20-1 and TRBJ2-7, with D tentatively TRBD2 (6 bases). This CDR3 contains 15 residues. The V gene's germline CDR1 is DFQATT and CDR2 SNEGSKA (reference sequence). Trimming took off 0 bases at V and 6 bases at J, with 18 bases between the two ends. CDR3 DNA sequence: TGCAGTGCTAGAGATTTAGCGCTAGCGACGCGCGAGCAGTACTTC. Translated: CSARDLALATREQYF.

Many counts were recorded for this clonotype. The DNA for the CDR3 is TGCAGTGCTAGGAGAGCGGGAGAGATGGGCACCGGGGAGCTGTTTTTT. Its translation: CSARRAGEMGTGELFF. The genes are TRBV20-1 and TRBJ2-2, with 8 bases that match TRBD2. The V and J ends lost 3 bases and 4 bases, in that order; junction bases with no gene match: 10. Germline lookup yields CDR1 DFQATT and CDR2 SNEGSKA (reference sequence). The CDR3 has 16 amino acids.

Notes on this clonotype: Possible read error: a much larger clone is one base away. The chain uses TRBV7-9 and TRBJ1-1; D is perhaps TRBD1 (5 bases). Germline V CDR1 and CDR2: SEHNR, FQNEAQ (reference sequence). The CDR3 has 18 residues. V lost 1 base to trimming and J lost 3 bases, with 21 bases between them. The CDR3: CASSLVRGIHLLDTEAFF. Written as DNA, the CDR3 is TGTGCCAGCAGCTTAGTCCGGGGCATACACTTGTTGGACACTGAAGCTTTCTTT.

In the case of this clonotype: A much bigger clone sits one base away, suggesting this may be a read error. The conserved final phenylalanine or tryptophan is absent from the CDR3, which likely points to a read error. The rearrangement joins TRBV4-3 to TRBJ2-7; D possibly corresponds to TRBD1 (5 bases). CDR1 LGHNA and CDR2 YSLEER come from the germline V gene. The CDR3 loop spans 14 amino acids. Trimming cost V 0 bases and J 5 bases, with 11 bases left between them. CDR3 in DNA: TGCGCCAGCAGCCAAGACAGGGTGAGGCACGAGCAGTACCTC. Protein product: CASSQDRVRHEQYL.

This clonotype was detected ten times or more. The chain recombines TRBV4-3 with TRBJ1-1, with 11 bases matching TRBD1. The V gene end was trimmed by 4 bases and the J gene end by 3 bases; junction bases not matched to a gene: 4. The germline CDR1 and CDR2 sequences are LGHNA and YSLEER. The CDR3 spans 15 residues. Written as DNA, the CDR3 is TGCGCCAGCAGCCGGGACAGGGGGTTCGACACTGAAGCTTTCTTT. This gives the protein CASSRDRGFDTEAFF.

Many counts were recorded for this clonotype. The V call is TRBV6-2 or TRBV6-3, the J call TRBJ2-7; perhaps D is TRBD1 or TRBD2 (5 bases each). CDR3 length equals 14 residues. The V gene lost 2 bases and the J gene lost 2 bases, with 10 bases spanning the gap. CDR1 and CDR2 (germline): MNHEY, SVGEGT. This CDR3 is CASSYGTPAYEQYF. The CDR3 DNA reads TGTGCCAGCAGTTACGGGACGCCGGCCTACGAGCAGTACTTC.

This clonotype was recorded many times. The chain links TRBV27 to TRBJ2-3; D call uncertain. This CDR3 has 13 amino acids. Trimming pared 4 bases from V and 1 base from J, leaving 6 bases between. In germline, CDR1 is MNHEY, CDR2 SMNVEV (reference sequence). CDR3 bases: TGTGCCAGCAGTTACCTAGGCACAGATACGCAGTATTTT. Translation gives CASSYLGTDTQYF.

The chain carries TRBV30 and TRBJ2-5; 9 bases are a match to TRBD2. J gave up 9 bases and V 3 bases, and 11 bases lay outside the gene matches. Germline V CDR1 and CDR2: GTSNPN, SVGIG (reference sequence). The CDR3 is 14 residues long. As DNA, the CDR3 is TGTGCCTGGAGCTACTTAGGCGGGAGGGAGCCCCAGTACTTC. Protein product: CAWSYLGGREPQYF.

This clonotype was seen at least ten times. The chain couples TRBV6-5 to TRBJ1-1; D uncertain. The germline CDR1 and CDR2 sequences are MNHEY and SVGAGI. V lost 0 bases and J lost 4, with 9 bases in between. This CDR3 comprises 14 residues. In nucleotides, the CDR3 is TGTGCCAGCAGTTACTCGAAGGGTGGCACTGAAGCTTTCTTT. Residues: CASSYSKGGTEAFF.

This clonotype was picked up a small number of times. This chain uses TRBV7-9 with TRBJ2-5; no clear D gene. Trimming removed 5 bases at V and 2 bases at J, with 6 bases between. There are 12 residues in the CDR3. Germline V CDR1 and CDR2: SEHNR, FQNEAQ (reference sequence). CDR3 residues: CASSDLQETQYF. CDR3 bases: TGTGCCAGCAGCGACCTACAAGAGACCCAGTACTTC. The whole variable domain, filled in from reference TRBV7-9 and TRBJ2-5, reads DTGVSQNPRHKITKRGQNVTFRCDPISEHNRLYWYRQTLGQGPEFLTYFQNEAQLEKSRLLSDRFSAERPKGSFSTLEIQRTEQGDSAMYLCASSDLQETQYFGPGTRLLVL.

The sample holds one count of this clonotype. This may be a read error, as it is one base from a much larger clone. The J gene is TRBJ2-1, the V gene TRBV7-9; 10 nucleotides match TRBD2. CDR1 and CDR2 (germline): SEHNR, FQNEAQ (reference sequence). There are 15 residues in the CDR3. The CDR3 bases are TGTGCCAGCAGCTGGGCTAGCGGGGGATACAATGAGCAGTCCTTC. It translates to CASSWASGGYNEQSF.

This clonotype has at least ten counts. The V call is TRBV5-1, the J call TRBJ2-7; TRBD1 matches 9 bases. The length of the CDR3 is 16 residues. Germline-derived CDR1 and CDR2 are SGHRS and YFSETQ. V gave up 0 bases and J gave up 6 bases; unmatched junction bases: 10. Here the CDR3 reads CASSLEGQGRFGEQYF. The CDR3 DNA reads TGCGCCAGCAGCTTGGAAGGACAGGGGAGGTTCGGCGAGCAGTACTTC.

The rearrangement links TRBV9 to TRBJ2-2, with D uncertain. This CDR3 spans 16 amino acids. Germline-derived CDR1 and CDR2 are SGDLS and YYNGEE. V was clipped by 3 bases and J by 4 bases, with 16 bases between them. CDR3 nucleotides: TGTGCCAGCAGCGCCGGTTGGGCAGTAATCACCGGGGAGCTGTTTTTT. Its translation is CASSAGWAVITGELFF.

The table lists this clonotype with many counts. This chain connects TRBV5-4 to TRBJ2-1; the D is unclear. V was pared by 2 bases and J by 0 bases, with 9 bases between. Germline values: CDR1 SGHNT, CDR2 YYREEE (reference sequence). The CDR3 runs to 15 residues. The CDR3 bases are TGTGCCAGCAGCTTTGGCACCTACTCCTACAATGAGCAGTTCTTC. Its protein product is CASSFGTYSYNEQFF.

The CDR3 region is CASGLGGMGGGLNTEAFF. CDR3 nucleotide sequence: TGTGCTAGTGGTTTGGGGGGTATGGGCGGGGGATTGAACACTGAAGCTTTCTTT. The rearrangement links TRBV12-5 to TRBJ1-1, with D tentatively TRBD1 (5 bases). This CDR3 contains 18 residues. V lost 1 base to trimming and J lost 0 bases, with 18 bases between them. Germline V gene lookup returns CDR1 LGHNT and CDR2 FRNRAP.

This clonotype was detected ten times or more. The rearrangement uses TRBV6-2 or TRBV6-3 and TRBJ1-1, with D tentatively TRBD1 (6 bases). This CDR3 spans 14 amino acids. V gave up 3 bases and J gave up 5 bases, with 13 bases separating them. Germline lookup yields CDR1 MNHEY and CDR2 SVGEGT. CDR3 DNA sequence: TGTGCCAGCAGTTATCAGGGGAGGCGGACTGAAGCTTTCTTT. This encodes CASSYQGRRTEAFF.

This clonotype showed up many times. V usage is TRBV6-5 and J usage is TRBJ2-3; 7 bases map to TRBD1. The CDR3 extends over 14 amino acids. The germline V gene encodes CDR1 MNHEY and CDR2 SVGAGI. V gave up 1 base and J gave up 8 bases; unmatched junction bases: 6. This CDR3 reads CASSYFSGQITQYF. The CDR3 nucleotides read TGTGCCAGCAGTTACTTCTCGGGACAGATTACGCAGTATTTT.

In this sample, this clonotype turned up many times. The rearrangement uses TRBV4-1 and TRBJ1-1; D remains unclear. From germline, CDR1 is MGHRA and CDR2 YSYEKL. The CDR3 spans 13 residues. Trimming took 4 bases from V and 2 from J, leaving 8 bases between them. The CDR3 spells CASSPAPNTEAFF. CDR3 sequence (DNA): TGCGCCAGCAGCCCAGCGCCTAACACTGAAGCTTTCTTT.

The table lists this clonotype with a few counts. This sequence joins TRBV5-6 and TRBJ1-2; D is possibly TRBD1 (6 bases). Trimming shortened V by 3 bases and J by 3 bases, and 12 bases separated the two germline ends. Germline CDR1 reads SGHDT; CDR2 reads YYEEEE. The CDR3 sequence is 14 residues long. The CDR3 DNA is TGTGCCAGCAGCTCCTGGACAGTCGACTATGGCTACACCTTC. This gives the protein CASSSWTVDYGYTF.